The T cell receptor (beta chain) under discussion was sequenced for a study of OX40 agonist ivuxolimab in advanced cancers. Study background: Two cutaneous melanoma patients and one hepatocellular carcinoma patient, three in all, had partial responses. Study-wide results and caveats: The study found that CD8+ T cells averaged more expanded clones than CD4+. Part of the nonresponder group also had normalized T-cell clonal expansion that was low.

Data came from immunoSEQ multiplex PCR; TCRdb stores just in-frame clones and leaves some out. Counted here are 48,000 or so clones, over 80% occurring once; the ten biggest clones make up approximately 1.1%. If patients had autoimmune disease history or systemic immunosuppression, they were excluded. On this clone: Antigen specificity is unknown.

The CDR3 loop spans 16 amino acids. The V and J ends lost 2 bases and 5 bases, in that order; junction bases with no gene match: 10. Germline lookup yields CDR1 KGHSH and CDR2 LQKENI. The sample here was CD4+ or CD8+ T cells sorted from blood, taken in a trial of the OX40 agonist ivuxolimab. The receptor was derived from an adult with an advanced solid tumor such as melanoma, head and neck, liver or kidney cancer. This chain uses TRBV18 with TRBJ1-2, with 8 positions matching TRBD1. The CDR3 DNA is TGTGCCAGCTCACCAACTGGACAGGGTGCCCCTTATGGCTACACCTTC. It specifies CASSPTGQGAPYGYTF.